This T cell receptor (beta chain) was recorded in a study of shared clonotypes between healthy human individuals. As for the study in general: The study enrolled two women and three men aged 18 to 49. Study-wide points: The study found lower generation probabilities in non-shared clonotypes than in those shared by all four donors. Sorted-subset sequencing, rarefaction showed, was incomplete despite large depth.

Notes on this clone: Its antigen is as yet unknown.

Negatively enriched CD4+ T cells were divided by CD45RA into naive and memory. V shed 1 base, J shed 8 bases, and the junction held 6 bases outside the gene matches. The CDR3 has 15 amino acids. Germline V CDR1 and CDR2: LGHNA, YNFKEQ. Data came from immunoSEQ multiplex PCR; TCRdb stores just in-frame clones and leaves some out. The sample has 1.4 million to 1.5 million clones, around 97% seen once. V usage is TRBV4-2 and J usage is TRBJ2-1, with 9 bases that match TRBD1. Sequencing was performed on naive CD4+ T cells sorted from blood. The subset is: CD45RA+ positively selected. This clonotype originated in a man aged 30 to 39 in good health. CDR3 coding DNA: TGTGCCAGCAGCCAAGTTGGACAGGGGTTCGATGAGCAGTTCTTC. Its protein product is CASSQVGQGFDEQFF.